This is a list of T cell receptor beta chains from one sample in a study of blood T cell repertoires in COVID-19. Only in-frame clones appear in the TCRdb table, and some are missing; sequencing was by immunoSEQ multiplex PCR. The sample gives about 200,000 clones, approximately 86% of which show up once; about 4.5% is in the top ten. Sequencing used PBMCs or T cells enriched from blood (not recorded which). The receptors were gathered from a woman aged 25-40 years who had been exposed to COVID-19. CDR3s leave out the opening cysteine and the closing phenylalanine or tryptophan. A D gene is named only where the DNA matches it firmly.

d_call: .
v_call: TRBV29-1
j_call: TRBJ2-7
cdr3_aa: SVSVAYEQY

d_call: .
v_call: TRBV4-2
j_call: TRBJ2-7
cdr3_aa: ASSQEENPIYEQY

d_call: TRBD2
v_call: TRBV15
j_call: TRBJ2-5
cdr3_aa: ATSRDLAGVQETQY

d_call: TRBD1
v_call: TRBV24-1
j_call: TRBJ2-1
cdr3_aa: ATNTGGNEQF

d_call: .
v_call: TRBV6-5
j_call: TRBJ1-2
cdr3_aa: ASSRTDTNYGYT

d_call: TRBD2
v_call: TRBV2
j_call: TRBJ2-7
cdr3_aa: ASTGTSGYEQY

d_call: TRBD2
v_call: TRBV7-6
j_call: TRBJ2-7
cdr3_aa: ASSPGPFLAGPYEQY

d_call: TRBD2
v_call: TRBV10-2
j_call: TRBJ2-1
cdr3_aa: ASTKTSGGGEQF

d_call: TRBD1
v_call: TRBV6-5
j_call: TRBJ1-5
cdr3_aa: ASRGTGHSNQPQH

d_call: TRBD2
v_call: TRBV5-1
j_call: TRBJ2-3
cdr3_aa: ASSSGTSGGALGTQY

d_call: TRBD2
v_call: TRBV24-1
j_call: TRBJ2-3
cdr3_aa: ATSGTSGGTDTQY

d_call: .
v_call: TRBV6-5
j_call: TRBJ2-7
cdr3_aa: ASTTKGYEQY

d_call: TRBD1
v_call: TRBV2
j_call: TRBJ2-7
cdr3_aa: ASSEALPDRGKQY

d_call: .
v_call: TRBV3-1/TRBV3-2
j_call: TRBJ1-4
cdr3_aa: ASSQEYANEKLF

d_call: TRBD2
v_call: TRBV19
j_call: TRBJ2-7
cdr3_aa: ASSMGGREPYEQY

d_call: TRBD1
v_call: TRBV7-2
j_call: TRBJ2-7
cdr3_aa: ASSLGGRDRVC

d_call: .
v_call: TRBV21-1
j_call: TRBJ2-2
cdr3_aa: ASSNPAGGNSNTGELF

d_call: TRBD2
v_call: TRBV9
j_call: TRBJ2-2
cdr3_aa: ASSFGGAGGELF

d_call: .
v_call: TRBV5-1
j_call: TRBJ1-1
cdr3_aa: ASSLRVQGNTEAF

d_call: TRBD2
v_call: TRBV18
j_call: TRBJ2-7
cdr3_aa: ASSRQTAPLAGPHEQY